Below, one T cell receptor (beta chain) is given with its context. Its antigen specificity is not known. No much larger clone is present one base from it, and per-base qualities are unavailable. The CDR3 regions of human TCRbeta chains were subjected to immunosequencing. In the original analysis: TCRs in the repertoires were compared against a reference library of SARS-CoV-2-specific TCRs that had been generated with the MIRA antigen-specificity platform. Breadth was defined as the fraction of unique TCRs that were SARS-CoV-2-associated, and depth was defined as the fraction of total T cells that were SARS-CoV-2-associated. Each spike-specific TCR was assigned to its reactive spike region and to a CD4 or CD8 class using the MIRA data. Log10-transformed breadth and depth values were compared by one-way ANOVA with Sidak's multiple comparisons tests. This is the immuneACCESS table as TCRdb keeps it, with only in-frame sequences that have V and J called. A part of the clones is gone; compared with another copy, unresolved V genes explain less than half, and the rest is unexplained. V and J calls and clone size are those listed in that table; D and trimming were worked out from the DNA. This sample gives around 160,000 clones in total; about 89% of them show up just once. In total, the top ten clones hold 3% to 4% of the sample.

The CDR3 spans 15 residues, from the cysteine through the phenylalanine. The read is trimmed to its CDR3 DNA, 45 bases read in frame from base 1. Between the V and J ends, shortened by 2 bases and 1 base respectively, the junction contains 13 bases. CDR1 and CDR2, looked up from the germline V gene (reference sequence), are SGHNT and YYREEE. This specimen's time point label, interpreted: about 28 days (+/-7) after the second vaccine dose. Because spike-specific TCR depth and breadth did not differ between the two schedules, AZD1222 recipients who got a second dose at roughly 4 weeks were pooled with those who got a second dose at roughly 12 weeks. Samples from vaccinated people were obtained from the UK trials COV001 and COV002, which included a single-blind randomized controlled phase 2/3 trial of AZD1222 (ChAdOx1 nCoV-19) in healthy adults. For TCRbeta chain sequencing, PBMC samples from trial participants were taken at day 0 and at day 28 after the second dose.

This sample is drawn from a study of T cell responses to AZD1222 COVID-19 vaccine (dated by TCRdb to the early 2020s). Looking at the study overall: A total of more than 230 trial participants underwent TCR sequencing, of whom about 200 received two doses of AZD1222 and about 25 received two doses of the MenACWY control vaccine. Enrollment into the trials was organized by age into subgroups of 18-55, 56-69 and 70-plus years, and those subgroups contained about 160, 30 and 59 TCR-sequenced participants, respectively. The paper as a whole reports these results and caveats: In the small 56-69-year group, the increase in depth fell short of significance, most likely because of low power. Most participants were white British and females outnumbered males, and the authors suggested that clonal diversity may have been underestimated. Because no day 14 peak-response samples were available, the repertoires could be characterized only after the peak T cell response. Epitopes outside the regions mutated in the B.1.351 and B.1.1.7 variants were reportedly recognized by nearly half of the unique spike-specific TCRs. Conclusions about previously exposed vaccinees are limited, since just five or six AZD1222 recipients were seropositive for SARS-CoV-2 at baseline. Vaccine-associated CD4 TCRs spanned the whole spike protein, with dominant responses in regions 160-218 and 743-854. A significant rise in spike-specific TCR breadth and depth was observed after two AZD1222 doses relative to day 0 and relative to MenACWY recipients.

This sample comprised peripheral blood, obtained 28 days after the second AZD1222 dose. The chain employs TRBV5-4 and TRBJ2-7; TRBD1 is a possible D gene, resting on 5 matching bases. The clonotype comes from an adult who received the AZD1222 COVID-19 vaccine. The nucleotide sequence reads TGTGCCAGCAGCTTCGAGGCAGGGCGTTCCTACGAGCAGTACTTC. This gives the protein CASSFEAGRSYEQYF.